This TCR beta chain was profiled in a study of early T cells in non-severe SARS-CoV-2 infection. Study findings and constraints: Matching against VDJdb likely underestimated virus-specific expansions, favoring anti-spike CD8.

TCRdb recomputed calls from the 5' RACE reads with MiXCR, one row per CDR3 protein. There are tens of thousands of distinct CDR3 sequences in the sample; 6.6% occur only once, and 2.7% lies in the top ten. This clonotype has at least ten counts. Its antigen remains unidentified. V was clipped by 0 bases and J by 0 bases, with 13 bases between them. The germline gives CDR1 SGHDT, CDR2 YYEEEE. There are 17 residues in the CDR3. The sequence was obtained from an adult who was a healthcare worker with PCR-confirmed SARS-CoV-2 infection or an uninfected control (not recorded which). Sequencing was done on a sample of whole blood. The chain uses TRBV5-6 and TRBJ2-1, with unresolved D. CDR3: CASSLGSAHSSYNEQFF. The CDR3 nucleotides are TGTGCCAGCAGCTTGGGATCCGCCCACTCCTCCTACAATGAGCAGTTCTTC.